These 17 T cell receptor beta chains were sequenced from one sample in a study of T-cell reconstitution after alpha-beta-depleted transplantation in children (TCRdb year 2016). The treatment or condition label here, explained by the study, means: allogeneic hematopoietic cell transplantation with graft depleted of TCRalphabeta T cells and CD19 B cells. The method behind the library was PCR. Data came from an Illumina HiSeq 2500. TCR library preparation used molecular barcoding, with unique molecular identifiers applied to normalize quantification of the TCRbeta repertoire. The public reads were reanalyzed by TCRdb: fastp trimming at Q25, MiXCR alignment, in-frame beta chains only. CDR3 protein duplicates are merged, each entry listing the most common genes and DNA. In this sample the table shows about 980,000 distinct CDR3 sequences, roughly 29% of which occur a single time. The top ten clonotypes cover over 25% of the sample.

The source was PBMCs, mostly from graft donor cells, collected 360 days after TCRalphabeta/CD19-depleted stem cell transplant. These receptors were obtained from a boy under two years old who had a stem cell transplant for SCID, so the T cells may come from the graft donor.

This clonotype has a handful of counts. The chain joins TRBV12-3 or TRBV12-4 to TRBJ2-1; 8 bases fit TRBD1. V dropped 5 bases and J dropped 5; count of bases not matched to a gene: 2. CDR3 size: 13 residues. CDR3 in amino acids: CASSGQGNNEQFF. The DNA of the CDR3 is TGTGCCAGCAGTGGACAGGGTAACAATGAGCAGTTCTTC.

This clonotype was detected a few times. The V call is TRBV7-2, the J call TRBJ1-1, with D possibly TRBD1 on 6 matching bases. The CDR3 covers 17 residues. In germline, CDR1 is SGHTA, CDR2 FQGNSA. V gave up 1 base and J gave up 1 base, with 16 bases separating them. Written as DNA, the CDR3 is TGTGCCAGCAGCTTAGTGTCGCCGGACAGAACGAACACTGAAGCTTTCTTT. Translation gives CASSLVSPDRTNTEAFF.

The rearrangement uses TRBV4-1 and TRBJ2-2; a possible D gene is TRBD2 (6 bases). The CDR3 runs to 18 residues. Trimming stripped 1 base from V and 3 bases from J, with 18 bases between. CDR1 is MGHRA, CDR2 YSYEKL, per germline. The CDR3 loop is CASSQVRGSLLHTGELFF. The CDR3 DNA reads as TGCGCCAGCAGCCAAGTACGGGGGTCTTTACTCCACACCGGGGAGCTGTTTTTT.

This clonotype was seen a few times. V gene TRBV29-1 combines with J gene TRBJ2-2; maybe TRBD1 (6 bases). Germline CDR1 and CDR2: SQVTM and ANQGSEA. V was cut by 4 bases and J by 5 bases, with 14 bases left in between. CDR3 length equals 14 residues. CDR3 in amino acids: CSVVSRGTTGELFF. CDR3 coding DNA: TGCAGCGTTGTATCCAGGGGAACTACCGGGGAGCTGTTTTTT.

The rearrangement joins TRBV7-2 to TRBJ1-1, with D perhaps TRBD1 (5 bases). This CDR3 has 12 amino acids. Germline CDR1 and CDR2: SGHTA and FQGNSA. V lost 5 bases and J 11 bases, leaving 15 bases between the germline ends. CDR3 region: CASSRGTGRAFF. Written as DNA, the CDR3 is TGTGCCAGCAGCAGAGGGACGGGGAGGGCTTTCTTT.

The table lists this clonotype with many counts. The chain combines TRBV20-1 with TRBJ2-7; TRBD1 or TRBD2 may be the D gene (5 bases each). The CDR3 consists of 13 residues. The germline CDR1 and CDR2 sequences are DFQATT and SNEGSKA (reference sequence). Here the CDR3 DNA reads TGCAGCGTGGGGACGGGAAGAGATTACGAGCAGTACTTC. It encodes CSVGTGRDYEQYF.

The chain couples TRBV7-6 to TRBJ1-1; 11 positions agree with TRBD1. The CDR3 sequence is 15 residues long. From germline, CDR1 is SGHVS and CDR2 FNYEAQ. The V and J ends lost 5 bases and 10 bases, in that order; junction bases with no gene match: 12. CDR3 nucleotide sequence: TGTGCCAGCAGCAACCCCGGGACAGGGGGAAGTGTAGCTTTCTTT. Protein: CASSNPGTGGSVAFF.

CDR3 residues: CASSSWTSGGPETQYF. The CDR3 coding sequence is TGTGCCAGCAGTTCCTGGACTAGCGGGGGGCCGGAGACCCAGTACTTC. The chain has TRBV12-3 or TRBV12-4 and TRBJ2-5; TRBD2 matches 14 bases. The CDR3 has 16 amino acids. Unmatched junction bases numbered 6, after V lost 4 bases and J lost 5 bases.

The V call is TRBV11-1, the J call TRBJ2-6; D gene uncertain. The germline gives CDR1 SGHAT, CDR2 FQDESV (reference sequence). The CDR3 is made up of 15 amino acids. The V and J ends lost 3 bases and 0 bases respectively, with 6 bases between them. CDR3 DNA: TGTGCCAGCAGCTTGGAGATCTCTGGGGCCAACGTCCTGACTTTC. Translating gives CASSLEISGANVLTF.

The gene calls are TRBV6-2 or TRBV6-3 and TRBJ2-7, with no clear D. V lost 0 bases, J lost 3 bases, and 15 bases lay in between. CDR1 is MNHEY and CDR2 is SVGEGT in the germline V gene. This CDR3 is 16 amino acids long. The CDR3: CASSYSSSRLGYEQYF. As DNA, the CDR3 is TGTGCCAGCAGTTACTCGAGTAGCAGGTTGGGCTACGAGCAGTACTTC.

This chain uses TRBV7-2 with TRBJ2-3; 8 bases are shared with TRBD2. Germline V CDR1 and CDR2: SGHTA, FQGNSA. The CDR3 loop spans 17 amino acids. V shed 0 bases, J shed 3 bases, and the junction held 8 bases outside the gene matches. CDR3 nucleotides: TGTGCCAGCAGCTTAGCTTTGGGGGTAGCGGGGACAGATACGCAGTATTTT. Amino acid sequence: CASSLALGVAGTDTQYF. The full variable domain, with the rest looked up from reference TRBV7-2 and TRBJ2-3, is GAGVSQSPSNKVTEKGKDVELRCDPISGHTALYWYRQSLGQGLEFLIYFQGNSAPDKSGLPSDRFSAERTGGSVSTLTIQRTQQEDSAVYLCASSLALGVAGTDTQYFGPGTRLTVL.

The genes are TRBV6-5 and TRBJ2-4, with D unclear. The CDR3 contains 15 residues. CDR1 and CDR2 from the germline V gene are MNHEY and SVGAGI. V was pared by 0 bases and J by 0 bases, with 6 bases between. The CDR3 DNA is TGTGCCAGCAGTTACTCGACTTTAGCCAAAAACATTCAGTACTTC. It codes for CASSYSTLAKNIQYF.

This clonotype has ten or more counts. J is TRBJ2-1 and V is TRBV24-1; 11 positions agree with TRBD2. CDR1 is KGHDR, CDR2 SFDVKD, per germline. V gave up 3 bases and J gave up 4 bases; unmatched junction bases: 4. The CDR3 has 16 amino acids. DNA for the CDR3: TGTGCCACCAGTGATGCGACTAGCGGGACGTACAATGAGCAGTTCTTC. This codes for CATSDATSGTYNEQFF.

This clonotype appeared a few times. The chain employs TRBV4-1 and TRBJ1-1, with D maybe TRBD1 (5 bases). CDR3 length: 15 amino acids. The V end lost 5 bases, the J end lost 2 bases, and 15 bases lay between the germline ends. Germline lookup yields CDR1 MGHRA and CDR2 YSYEKL. In DNA form, the CDR3 reads TGCGCCAGCAGCAAGGAGGTAGGGGTTAACACTGAAGCTTTCTTT. It specifies CASSKEVGVNTEAFF.

This clonotype has just a few counts. The chain employs TRBV5-1 and TRBJ2-3; 7 positions match TRBD1. The CDR3 contains 16 residues. V shed 0 bases and J 6 bases; nucleotides not matched to a gene: 10. Per germline, CDR1 SGHRS and CDR2 YFSETQ. CDR3 bases: TGCGCCAGCAGCTTGGCCTTGACAGGGTGGGGGGATACGCAGTATTTT. Its protein product is CASSLALTGWGDTQYF.

The chain is built from TRBV5-4 and TRBJ2-4; possibly TRBD2 for D (6 bases). Germline V lookup: CDR1 SGHNT, CDR2 YYREEE (reference sequence). V was pared by 4 bases and J by 7 bases, with 12 bases between. CDR3 length: 13 amino acids. The CDR3 sequence is CASSPGLFNIQYF. DNA for the CDR3: TGTGCCAGCAGCCCGGGACTGTTTAACATTCAGTACTTC.

The chain carries TRBV5-1 and TRBJ2-1, with 11 bases identical to TRBD2. In germline, CDR1 is SGHRS, CDR2 YFSETQ. V lost 4 bases, J lost 3 bases, and 9 bases stayed unmatched. The CDR3 contains 17 residues. The CDR3 bases are TGCGCCAGCAGCCGGTTCCTAGCGGGGGGCTTCTACAATGAGCAGTTCTTC. Translation: CASSRFLAGGFYNEQFF. Full variable domain (outside the CDR3, taken from reference TRBV5-1 and TRBJ2-1): KAGVTQTPRYLIKTRGQQVTLSCSPISGHRSVSWYQQTPGQGLQFLFEYFSETQRNKGNFPGRFSGRQFSNSRSEMNVSTLELGDSALYLCASSRFLAGGFYNEQFFGPGTRLTVL.